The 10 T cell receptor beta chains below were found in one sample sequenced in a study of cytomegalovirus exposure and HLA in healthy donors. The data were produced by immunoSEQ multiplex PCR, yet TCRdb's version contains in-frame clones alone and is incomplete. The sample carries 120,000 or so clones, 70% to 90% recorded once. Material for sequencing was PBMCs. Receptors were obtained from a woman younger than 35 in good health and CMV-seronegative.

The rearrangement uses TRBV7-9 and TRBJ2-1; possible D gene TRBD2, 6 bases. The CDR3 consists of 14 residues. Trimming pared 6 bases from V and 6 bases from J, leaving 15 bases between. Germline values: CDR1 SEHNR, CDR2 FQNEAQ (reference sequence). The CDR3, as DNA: TGTGCCAGCAGTCTAGCGTTGAGCGGCAATGAGCAGTTCTTC. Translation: CASSLALSGNEQFF.

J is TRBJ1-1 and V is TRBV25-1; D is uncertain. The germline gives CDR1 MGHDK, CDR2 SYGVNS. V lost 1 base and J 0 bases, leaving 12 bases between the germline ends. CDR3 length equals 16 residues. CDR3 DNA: TGTGCCAGCAGTGAATTAACTAAGAGCATGAACACTGAAGCTTTCTTT. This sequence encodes CASSELTKSMNTEAFF.

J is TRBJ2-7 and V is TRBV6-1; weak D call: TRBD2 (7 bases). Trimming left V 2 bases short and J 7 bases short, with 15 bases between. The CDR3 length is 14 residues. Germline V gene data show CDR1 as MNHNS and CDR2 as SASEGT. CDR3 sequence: CASSERGGADEQYF. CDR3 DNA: TGTGCCAGCAGTGAAAGGGGGGGGGCGGATGAGCAGTACTTC.

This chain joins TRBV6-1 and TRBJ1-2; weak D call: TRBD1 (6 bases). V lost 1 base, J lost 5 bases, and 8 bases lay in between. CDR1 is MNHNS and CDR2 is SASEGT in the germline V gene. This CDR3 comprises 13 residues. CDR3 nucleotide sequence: TGTGCCAGCAGTGAAGGACAGGCTTATGGCTACACCTTC. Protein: CASSEGQAYGYTF.

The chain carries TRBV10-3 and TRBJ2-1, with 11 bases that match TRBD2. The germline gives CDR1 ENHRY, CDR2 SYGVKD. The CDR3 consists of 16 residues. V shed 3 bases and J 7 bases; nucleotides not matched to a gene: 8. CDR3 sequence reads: CAISEITSGGSNEQFF. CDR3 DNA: TGTGCCATCAGTGAAATCACTAGCGGGGGATCGAATGAGCAGTTCTTC.

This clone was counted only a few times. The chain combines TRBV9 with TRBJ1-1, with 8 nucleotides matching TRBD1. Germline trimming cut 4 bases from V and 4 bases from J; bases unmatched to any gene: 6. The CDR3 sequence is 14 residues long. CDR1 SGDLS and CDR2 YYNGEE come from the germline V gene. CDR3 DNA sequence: TGTGCCAGCAGCCCGGGGGACAGGACCACTGAAGCTTTCTTT. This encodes CASSPGDRTTEAFF. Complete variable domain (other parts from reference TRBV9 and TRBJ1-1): DSGVTQTPKHLITATGQRVTLRCSPRSGDLSVYWYQQSLDQGLQFLIQYYNGEERAKGNILERFSAQQFPDLHSELNLSSLELGDSALYFCASSPGDRTTEAFFGQGTRLTVV.

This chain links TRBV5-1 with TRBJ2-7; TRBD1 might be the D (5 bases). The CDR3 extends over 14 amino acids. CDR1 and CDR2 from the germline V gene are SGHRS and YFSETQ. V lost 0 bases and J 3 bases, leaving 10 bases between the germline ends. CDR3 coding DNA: TGCGCCAGCAGCTTGGGGCAGGGCCTCTACGAGCAGTACTTC. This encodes CASSLGQGLYEQYF.

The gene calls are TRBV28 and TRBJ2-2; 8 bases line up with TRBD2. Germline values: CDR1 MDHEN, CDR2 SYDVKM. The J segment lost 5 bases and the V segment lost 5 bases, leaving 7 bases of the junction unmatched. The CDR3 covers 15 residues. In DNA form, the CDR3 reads TGTGCCAGCAGTAGGCGGGGGGCCGGGACCGGGGAGCTGTTTTTT. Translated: CASSRRGAGTGELFF.

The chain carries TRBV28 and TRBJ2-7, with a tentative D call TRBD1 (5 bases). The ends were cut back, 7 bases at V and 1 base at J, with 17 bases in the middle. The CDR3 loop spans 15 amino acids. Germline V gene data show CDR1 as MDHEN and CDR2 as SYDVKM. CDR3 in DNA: TGTGCCAGCAACAACCCGGGCAGGGCTTCCTACGAGCAGTACTTC. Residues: CASNNPGRASYEQYF.

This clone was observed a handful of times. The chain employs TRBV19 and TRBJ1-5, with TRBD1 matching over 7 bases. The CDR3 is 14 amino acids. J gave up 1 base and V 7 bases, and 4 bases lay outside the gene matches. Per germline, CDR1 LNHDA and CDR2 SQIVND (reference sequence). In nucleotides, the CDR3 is TGTGCCAGTAATGAACAGGGGAGCAATCAGCCCCAGCATTTT. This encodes CASNEQGSNQPQHF.